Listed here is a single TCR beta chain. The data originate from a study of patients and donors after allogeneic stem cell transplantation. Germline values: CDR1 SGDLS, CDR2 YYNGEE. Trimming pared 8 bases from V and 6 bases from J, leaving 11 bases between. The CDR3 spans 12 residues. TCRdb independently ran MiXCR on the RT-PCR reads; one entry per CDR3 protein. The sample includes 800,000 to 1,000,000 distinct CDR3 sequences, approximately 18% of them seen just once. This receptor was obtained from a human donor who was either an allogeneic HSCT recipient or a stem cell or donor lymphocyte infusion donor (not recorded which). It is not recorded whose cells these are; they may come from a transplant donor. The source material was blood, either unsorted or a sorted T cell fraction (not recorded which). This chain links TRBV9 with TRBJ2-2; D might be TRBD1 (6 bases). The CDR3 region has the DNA TGTGCCAGTAGGACAGATTCCGGGGAGCTGTTTTTT. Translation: CASRTDSGELFF.